A selection of T cell receptor beta chains follows, all from one sample in a study of T cell changes during pregnancy in multiple sclerosis. The method was immunoSEQ multiplex PCR; TCRdb's version includes in-frame clones alone and lacks a portion of them. This table holds under 75,000 clones, approximately 91% found once. The sequencing used CD4+ T cells from peripheral blood mononuclear cells, collected after pregnancy. The receptors shown here come from a female donor with multiple sclerosis, enrolled in a pregnancy study. Each CDR3 is given with its conserved first and last residue. The order of the fields is D gene, CDR3 length, clone size, J gene, V gene, CDR3 DNA, CDR3 protein. The D gene is left open where the match is weak. The size of a clone is reported for some rows only, either as once, few or many, or as a class for expanded clones.

D gene: TRBD2
CDR3 length: 16
clone size: -
J gene: TRBJ2-3
V gene: TRBV5-6
CDR3 DNA: TGTGCCAGCAGCTTTCTAGCGGGGGTCGGAACAGATACGCAGTATTTT
CDR3 protein: CASSFLAGVGTDTQYF

D gene: TRBD1
CDR3 length: 13
clone size: few
J gene: TRBJ1-1
V gene: TRBV9
CDR3 DNA: TGTGCCAGCAGCACGACAGGGATCACTGAAGCTTTCTTT
CDR3 protein: CASSTTGITEAFF

D gene: TRBD2
CDR3 length: 17
clone size: -
J gene: TRBJ2-1
V gene: TRBV28
CDR3 DNA: TGTGCCAGCAGGCTAGCGGGAGGGCCCGGGTCCCAAGCGATGAGGTTCTTC
CDR3 protein: CASRLAGGPGSQAMRFF

D gene: -
CDR3 length: 15
clone size: -
J gene: TRBJ1-5
V gene: TRBV7-2
CDR3 DNA: TGTGCCAGCAGCAGCGGGGGGAATGGCAATCAGCCCCAGCATTTT
CDR3 protein: CASSSGGNGNQPQHF

D gene: TRBD1
CDR3 length: 16
clone size: few
J gene: TRBJ2-3
V gene: TRBV9
CDR3 DNA: TGTGCCAGCAGCTCCCGACAGGGGGCGCTCGCAGATACGCAGTATTTT
CDR3 protein: CASSSRQGALADTQYF

D gene: TRBD2
CDR3 length: 15
clone size: -
J gene: TRBJ2-3
V gene: TRBV7-6
CDR3 DNA: TGTGCCAGCAGCCCCATCAGGACTAGCCTGAATACGCAGTATTTT
CDR3 protein: CASSPIRTSLNTQYF

D gene: TRBD1
CDR3 length: 17
clone size: -
J gene: TRBJ2-7
V gene: TRBV28
CDR3 DNA: TGTGCCAGCAGTTTAGGGAGAAGGAGGACAGGGGTTGGTGAGCAGTACTTC
CDR3 protein: CASSLGRRRTGVGEQYF

D gene: TRBD1
CDR3 length: 15
clone size: -
J gene: TRBJ1-5
V gene: TRBV6-6
CDR3 DNA: TGTGCCAGCAGTGGGACAGGGGGCAGGAGTCAGCCCCAGCATTTT
CDR3 protein: CASSGTGGRSQPQHF

D gene: -
CDR3 length: 15
clone size: -
J gene: TRBJ1-3
V gene: TRBV19
CDR3 DNA: TGTGCCACCGCGCTAACTCCAGGGTCCGGAAACACCATATATTTT
CDR3 protein: CATALTPGSGNTIYF

D gene: -
CDR3 length: 16
clone size: -
J gene: TRBJ1-4
V gene: TRBV4-1
CDR3 DNA: TGCGCCAGCAGCCAAGTTGCAACAGGGCTCAATGAAAAACTGTTTTTT
CDR3 protein: CASSQVATGLNEKLFF

D gene: -
CDR3 length: 14
clone size: -
J gene: TRBJ1-1
V gene: TRBV7-8
CDR3 DNA: TGTGCCAGCAGCCGGGACAACCTGAACACTGAAGCTTTCTTT
CDR3 protein: CASSRDNLNTEAFF

D gene: TRBD2
CDR3 length: 19
clone size: once
J gene: TRBJ2-3
V gene: TRBV4-1
CDR3 DNA: TGCGCCAGCAGCCAAGACTTCGGGACTAGCGGGGGGAGCACAGATACGCAGTATTTT
CDR3 protein: CASSQDFGTSGGSTDTQYF

D gene: -
CDR3 length: 13
clone size: -
J gene: TRBJ1-1
V gene: TRBV7-3
CDR3 DNA: TGTGCCAGCAGCTTAACTGACGAGGTAGAAGCTTTCTTT
CDR3 protein: CASSLTDEVEAFF

D gene: -
CDR3 length: 15
clone size: -
J gene: TRBJ2-5
V gene: TRBV28
CDR3 DNA: TGTGCCAGCAGTTTACCTCAAGCCCTATTTGGGACCCAGTACTTC
CDR3 protein: CASSLPQALFGTQYF

D gene: TRBD1
CDR3 length: 15
clone size: -
J gene: TRBJ1-2
V gene: TRBV6-1
CDR3 DNA: TGTGCCAGCAGTGATCGGGGTACAGGGGTCTATGGCTACACCTTC
CDR3 protein: CASSDRGTGVYGYTF

D gene: -
CDR3 length: 17
clone size: -
J gene: TRBJ2-1
V gene: TRBV2
CDR3 DNA: TGTGCCAGCAGTGGGGGACACGGAAGGGTCGGGTTTAATGAGCAGTTCTTC
CDR3 protein: CASSGGHGRVGFNEQFF

D gene: TRBD1
CDR3 length: 15
clone size: -
J gene: TRBJ2-1
V gene: TRBV27
CDR3 DNA: TGTGCCAGCAGTCCTTTCCAGGGGGCGGCCAATGAGCAGTTCTTC
CDR3 protein: CASSPFQGAANEQFF

D gene: TRBD1
CDR3 length: 15
clone size: -
J gene: TRBJ2-6
V gene: TRBV5-5
CDR3 DNA: TGTGCCAGCAGCTTGACAGGGGTTGGGGCCAACGTCCTGACTTTC
CDR3 protein: CASSLTGVGANVLTF

D gene: TRBD2
CDR3 length: 16
clone size: -
J gene: TRBJ2-3
V gene: TRBV5-1
CDR3 DNA: TGCGCCAGCAGCTTGGGGACTAGCGGCCCCACAGATACGCAGTATTTT
CDR3 protein: CASSLGTSGPTDTQYF

D gene: TRBD1
CDR3 length: 16
clone size: -
J gene: TRBJ1-1
V gene: TRBV18
CDR3 DNA: TGTGCCAGCTCGTTGGGACAGGGGGCGAGGGCCACTGAAGCTTTCTTT
CDR3 protein: CASSLGQGARATEAFF

D gene: -
CDR3 length: 15
clone size: -
J gene: TRBJ2-7
V gene: TRBV28
CDR3 DNA: TGTGCCAGCAGCGAACCAACGGACAGAACCTACGAGCAGTACTTC
CDR3 protein: CASSEPTDRTYEQYF

D gene: -
CDR3 length: 16
clone size: -
J gene: TRBJ2-5
V gene: TRBV5-5
CDR3 DNA: TGTGCCAGCAGCTTCCGGAGGGCGATTTCAGAGGAGACCCAGTACTTC
CDR3 protein: CASSFRRAISEETQYF

D gene: -
CDR3 length: 11
clone size: once
J gene: TRBJ2-7
V gene: TRBV18
CDR3 DNA: TGTGCCAGCTCACCCGAGTACGAGCAGTACTTC
CDR3 protein: CASSPEYEQYF

D gene: TRBD1
CDR3 length: 16
clone size: -
J gene: TRBJ1-2
V gene: TRBV19
CDR3 DNA: TGTGCCAGTAGTCCGGGACAGGGGCGGGCTAACTATGGCTACACCTTC
CDR3 protein: CASSPGQGRANYGYTF

D gene: TRBD2
CDR3 length: 17
clone size: -
J gene: TRBJ2-1
V gene: TRBV7-9
CDR3 DNA: TGTGCCAGCAGCTGGGGACTAGCGGGAGTCCTTTTGGATGAGCAGTTCTTC
CDR3 protein: CASSWGLAGVLLDEQFF

D gene: -
CDR3 length: 19
clone size: once
J gene: TRBJ2-3
V gene: TRBV19
CDR3 DNA: TGTGCCAGTAGTATAGATGGCGGGGTCTTGTCCCCTCACACAGATACGCAGTATTTT
CDR3 protein: CASSIDGGVLSPHTDTQYF

D gene: -
CDR3 length: 15
clone size: -
J gene: TRBJ2-5
V gene: TRBV2
CDR3 DNA: TGTGCCAGCCTTGGAGCAGGGAGGTCAAAAGAGACCCAGTACTTC
CDR3 protein: CASLGAGRSKETQYF

D gene: -
CDR3 length: 13
clone size: -
J gene: TRBJ1-2
V gene: TRBV7-3
CDR3 DNA: TGTGCCAGCAGCCCGACAGGTGGGGGTGGCTACACCTTC
CDR3 protein: CASSPTGGGGYTF

D gene: TRBD2
CDR3 length: 17
clone size: -
J gene: TRBJ2-1
V gene: TRBV4-1
CDR3 DNA: TGCGCCAGCGGGACTAGCGGGAGGGCTTTTACCAGCGGTGAGCAGTTCTTC
CDR3 protein: CASGTSGRAFTSGEQFF

D gene: -
CDR3 length: 16
clone size: -
J gene: TRBJ1-5
V gene: TRBV6-6
CDR3 DNA: TGTGCCAGCAGTTCCTTGCCGGGGAAGAGTAATCAGCCCCAGCATTTT
CDR3 protein: CASSSLPGKSNQPQHF

D gene: -
CDR3 length: 16
clone size: -
J gene: TRBJ1-6
V gene: TRBV30
CDR3 DNA: TGTGCCTGGATTACACCCGGAGCCTTACCTAATTCACCCCTCCACTTT
CDR3 protein: CAWITPGALPNSPLHF

D gene: TRBD1
CDR3 length: 14
clone size: -
J gene: TRBJ1-6
V gene: TRBV19
CDR3 DNA: TGTGCCACTTCGCCCGGGACAGCCAATTCACCCCTCCACTTT
CDR3 protein: CATSPGTANSPLHF

D gene: -
CDR3 length: 13
clone size: once
J gene: TRBJ1-1
V gene: TRBV19
CDR3 DNA: TGTGCCAGTAGTACCCAAAAATACACTGAAGCTTTCTTT
CDR3 protein: CASSTQKYTEAFF

D gene: TRBD2
CDR3 length: 15
clone size: -
J gene: TRBJ2-5
V gene: TRBV7-6
CDR3 DNA: TGTGCCAGCAGCTTAGGAGGCGGGGGGGTAGAGACCCAGTACTTC
CDR3 protein: CASSLGGGGVETQYF

D gene: TRBD1
CDR3 length: 18
clone size: -
J gene: TRBJ1-3
V gene: TRBV6-1
CDR3 DNA: TGTGCCAGCAGTGAAAGACAGGGGGTGGAGGTGGGAGGAAACACCATATATTTT
CDR3 protein: CASSERQGVEVGGNTIYF

D gene: -
CDR3 length: 13
clone size: -
J gene: TRBJ1-6
V gene: TRBV30
CDR3 DNA: TGTGCCTGGACCGAGCGGGGTTCTTCACCCCTCCACTTT
CDR3 protein: CAWTERGSSPLHF

D gene: -
CDR3 length: 15
clone size: -
J gene: TRBJ2-5
V gene: TRBV10-3
CDR3 DNA: TGTGCCATCAGTACGGGACAACCGTACCAAGAGACCCAGTACTTC
CDR3 protein: CAISTGQPYQETQYF

D gene: -
CDR3 length: 15
clone size: -
J gene: TRBJ2-3
V gene: TRBV9
CDR3 DNA: TGTGCCAGCAGCTCCAACTCTGTGGGCACAGATACGCAGTATTTT
CDR3 protein: CASSSNSVGTDTQYF

D gene: TRBD1
CDR3 length: 15
clone size: -
J gene: TRBJ1-1
V gene: TRBV19
CDR3 DNA: TGTGCCAGTACCCCGACAGGGGGATGGCGAACTGAAGCTTTCTTT
CDR3 protein: CASTPTGGWRTEAFF

D gene: TRBD1
CDR3 length: 14
clone size: -
J gene: TRBJ2-1
V gene: TRBV30
CDR3 DNA: TGTGCCTGGGTAAAAGACAGGGCGGCGGGTGAGCAGTTCTTC
CDR3 protein: CAWVKDRAAGEQFF

D gene: TRBD2
CDR3 length: 15
clone size: -
J gene: TRBJ2-5
V gene: TRBV5-6
CDR3 DNA: TGTGCCAGCAGCTTGGTAGCGGGTCGCCAAGAGACCCAGTACTTC
CDR3 protein: CASSLVAGRQETQYF

D gene: -
CDR3 length: 15
clone size: -
J gene: TRBJ2-7
V gene: TRBV5-1
CDR3 DNA: TGCGCCAGCAGCTTGTCGGCAGGGGTAGGGTACGAGCAGTACTTC
CDR3 protein: CASSLSAGVGYEQYF